This T cell receptor (beta chain) emerged from a study of T cells after yellow fever vaccination. Whole-study results and caveats: Within FACS-sorted repertoires, abundant clonotypes contaminating from the bulk population could be present. Among primary-vaccination clones, most reappeared after the booster, at 95% to 96% for CD4 and roughly 90% for CD8.

TCRdb reprocessed the 5' RACE reads with MiXCR, giving one entry per CDR3 protein. The sample includes 500,000 to 650,000 distinct CDR3 sequences, 17% of them seen just once. The V gene's germline CDR1 is ENHRY and CDR2 SYGVKD. Trimming removed 5 bases from V and 6 bases from J; junction bases left unmatched: 8. The CDR3 extends over 15 amino acids. In the case of this clonotype: Its antigen remains unknown.

The clonotype originates from a man aged 18 to 30 who received the YFV17D yellow fever vaccine. This chain links TRBV10-3 with TRBJ2-3; 10 bases are a match to TRBD1. The specimen was PBMCs, collected 5 days after the first yellow fever vaccination. Here the CDR3 reads CAISLGQGVYDTQYF. In nucleotides, the CDR3 is TGTGCCATCAGTCTAGGACAGGGGGTGTACGATACGCAGTATTTT.